The 25 T cell receptor beta chains below were found in one sample sequenced in a study of blood T cell repertoires in COVID-19. The protocol was immunoSEQ multiplex PCR, while the TCRdb copy is restricted to in-frame clones and leaves out a portion. The sample contains 25,000 to 30,000 clones, approximately 86% of which appear only once. The sample was peripheral blood. These receptor sequences come from a human donor in a cohort sampled during active COVID-19. The donor label of this sample is uncertain.

The chain has TRBV29-1 and TRBJ2-5; 7 bases fit TRBD2. Per the germline V gene, CDR1 is SQVTM and CDR2 is ANQGSEA. J was trimmed by 5 bases and V by 7 bases; bases with no gene match: 7. This CDR3 region has 12 residues. CDR3 nucleotides: TGCAGCGCCTCCCGCGGGAGTGAGACCCAGTACTTC. Protein: CSASRGSETQYF. Full variable domain (outside the CDR3, taken from reference TRBV29-1 and TRBJ2-5): SAVISQKPSRDICQRGTSLTIQCQVDSQVTMMFWYRQQPGQSLTLIATANQGSEATYESGFVIDKFPISRPNLTFSTLTVSNMSPEDSSIYLCSASRGSETQYFGPGTRLLVL.

In this sample, this clone turned up once. The J gene is TRBJ2-5, the V gene TRBV5-4, with D possibly TRBD2 on 5 matching bases. Germline V gene lookup returns CDR1 SGHNT and CDR2 YYREEE (reference sequence). With 1 base removed from V and 6 bases from J, the gap between germline ends came to 16 bases. The CDR3 is 15 amino acids. This CDR3 reads CASSLSVGESQTQYF. The CDR3 coding sequence is TGTGCCAGCAGCTTGTCGGTGGGAGAAAGCCAGACCCAGTACTTC. The full variable domain, completed using reference TRBV5-4 and TRBJ2-5, is ETGVTQSPTHLIKTRGQQVTLRCSSQSGHNTVSWYQQALGQGPQFIFQYYREEENGRGNFPPRFSGLQFPNYSSELNVNALELDDSALYLCASSLSVGESQTQYFGPGTRLLVL.

The chain recombines TRBV5-6 with TRBJ2-3; 10 bases align to TRBD1. CDR1 SGHDT and CDR2 YYEEEE come from the germline V gene. CDR3 size: 16 residues. The V segment lost 3 bases and the J segment 2 bases; nucleotides outside the gene matches: 6. CDR3 bases: TGTGCCAGCAGCTCCGCTGGACAGGGGGTCACAGATACGCAGTATTTT. It is translated as CASSSAGQGVTDTQYF.

This rearrangement joins TRBV14 to TRBJ1-4, with 7 positions matching TRBD1. From germline, CDR1 is SGHDN and CDR2 FVKESK. The CDR3 loop spans 15 amino acids. V shed 5 bases and J 4 bases; nucleotides not matched to a gene: 7. The CDR3 reads CASSTRDSSNEKLFF. The DNA for the CDR3 is TGTGCCAGCAGCACCCGGGACAGCAGTAATGAAAAACTGTTTTTT.

V usage is TRBV18 and J usage is TRBJ1-3; 7 nucleotides line up with TRBD1. Germline trimming cut 3 bases from V and 4 bases from J; bases unmatched to any gene: 6. Germline CDR1 reads KGHSH; CDR2 reads LQKENI. This CDR3 is built from 15 residues. Here the CDR3 DNA reads TGTGCCAGCTCACCGACACAGGGGCTCGGAAACACCATATATTTT. Translating gives CASSPTQGLGNTIYF.

The rearrangement uses TRBV28 and TRBJ2-2, with 7 bases fitting TRBD1. The CDR3 consists of 15 residues. The germline gives CDR1 MDHEN, CDR2 SYDVKM. V lost 5 bases and J lost 3; bases outside the gene matches: 6. For the CDR3, the DNA is TGTGCCAGCAGTAAGAGACAGGGCGACACCGGGGAGCTGTTTTTT. Translation gives CASSKRQGDTGELFF.

The chain is built from TRBV4-2 and TRBJ1-4; a possible D gene is TRBD1 (6 bases). The CDR3 runs to 16 residues. The V end lost 4 bases, the J end lost 0 bases, and 12 bases lay between the germline ends. Germline assignment: CDR1 LGHNA and CDR2 YNFKEQ. The DNA of the CDR3 is TGTGCCAGCAGCCTGGGGACAAGTTCAACTAATGAAAAACTGTTTTTT. Translating it yields CASSLGTSSTNEKLFF.

The chain is built from TRBV12-5 and TRBJ2-7, with 10 bases that match TRBD2. V was pared by 6 bases and J by 7 bases, with 9 bases of the junction left unmatched. The CDR3 has 14 residues. Looked up from germline, CDR1 is LGHNT and CDR2 is FRNRAP. In nucleotides, the CDR3 is TGTGCTAGTGGAGCGGGAGGGCCTTTCTATGAGCAGTACTTC. This gives the protein CASGAGGPFYEQYF.

This chain joins TRBV6-5 and TRBJ2-7, with 7 positions matching TRBD2. The germline gives CDR1 MNHEY, CDR2 SVGAGI. The V segment lost 0 bases and the J segment 3 bases; nucleotides outside the gene matches: 5. The CDR3 is 15 amino acids. In DNA, the CDR3 is TGTGCCAGCAGTTACTCGATGGGGGGGAGCTACGAGCAGTACTTC. Translation gives CASSYSMGGSYEQYF.

The rearrangement joins TRBV24-1 to TRBJ2-5; 7 bases line up with TRBD2. The V gene end was trimmed by 4 bases and the J gene end by 1 base; junction bases not matched to a gene: 5. Germline V lookup: CDR1 KGHDR, CDR2 SFDVKD. The CDR3 runs 15 residues. The CDR3 region is CATSEPTGGQETQYF. The CDR3 nucleotides read TGTGCCACCAGTGAGCCGACGGGAGGCCAAGAGACCCAGTACTTC.

The CDR3 DNA reads TGTGCCAGCAGCATGGGGGCTAGCGGGAGAGAAGAGACCCAGTACTTC. Its protein product is CASSMGASGREETQYF. This sequence joins TRBV5-4 and TRBJ2-5, with 10 bases fitting TRBD2. CDR1 and CDR2 from the germline V gene are SGHNT and YYREEE (reference sequence). The CDR3 runs to 16 residues. The J segment lost 3 bases and the V segment lost 4 bases, leaving 9 bases of the junction unmatched.

V and J are TRBV5-1 and TRBJ1-4, with a possible D match to TRBD1 (6 bases). The CDR3 sequence is 15 residues long. CDR1 and CDR2 (germline): SGHRS, YFSETQ. With 1 base removed from V and 7 bases from J, the gap between germline ends came to 14 bases. The CDR3 DNA follows: TGCGCCAGCAGCTTGAATTACCAGGGGAGTGAAAAACTGTTTTTT. The encoded protein is CASSLNYQGSEKLFF.

The sample holds one count of this clone. The genes are TRBV3-1 (or the pseudogene TRBV3-2) and TRBJ2-7; tentative D call: TRBD2 (5 bases). Germline-derived CDR1 and CDR2 are LGHDT and YNNKEL (reference sequence). CDR3 size: 16 residues. Trimming left V 4 bases short and J 1 base short, with 17 bases between. The CDR3 coding sequence is TGTGCCAGCAGCCCATTCCACAGCGGCCCTTCCTACGAGCAGTACTTC. Translated, it gives CASSPFHSGPSYEQYF.

This rearrangement joins TRBV18 to TRBJ2-1, with 11 bases identical to TRBD1. V was clipped by 6 bases and J by 9 bases; unmatched bases: 10. Per the germline V gene, CDR1 is KGHSH and CDR2 is LQKENI. The CDR3 has 15 residues. The chain's CDR3 is CASSPAGTGGGEQFF. As DNA, the CDR3 is TGTGCCAGCTCCCCGGCTGGGACAGGGGGTGGTGAGCAGTTCTTC.

The rearrangement joins TRBV24-1 to TRBJ2-2; 9 bases are shared with TRBD1. Germline CDR1 reads KGHDR; CDR2 reads SFDVKD. The CDR3 covers 13 residues. The V gene end was trimmed by 9 bases and the J gene end by 3 bases; junction bases not matched to a gene: 1. CDR3 sequence: CATRDRDTGELFF. The CDR3 DNA follows: TGTGCCACCCGGGACAGGGACACCGGGGAGCTGTTTTTT.

The V gene is TRBV5-1, the J gene TRBJ2-3, with 8 positions matching TRBD2. V shed 2 bases and J 14 bases; nucleotides not matched to a gene: 7. CDR3 length equals 12 residues. Germline CDR1 reads SGHRS; CDR2 reads YFSETQ. Written as DNA, the CDR3 is TGCGCCAGCAGCTTCCCGGGACTAGAGGCGTATTTT. Encoded protein: CASSFPGLEAYF.

The rearrangement joins TRBV11-3 to TRBJ2-7; TRBD2 agrees at 7 bases. The CDR3 consists of 11 residues. Per the germline V gene, CDR1 is SGHNT and CDR2 is YENEEA. With 8 bases clipped from V and 7 bases from J, the junction kept 5 bases outside the gene matches. CDR3 residues: CASGRAWEQYF. In DNA form, the CDR3 reads TGTGCCAGCGGGAGGGCGTGGGAGCAGTACTTC.

The chain recombines TRBV27 with TRBJ1-2, with TRBD1 matching 9 bases. V trimming: 8 bases; J trimming: 4 bases; junction bases outside the gene matches: 8. This CDR3 comprises 14 residues. Germline V lookup: CDR1 MNHEY, CDR2 SMNVEV (reference sequence). The CDR3 nucleotides read TGTGCCAGCGGGTCTCGGGACAGGGTCTATGGCTACACCTTC. This sequence encodes CASGSRDRVYGYTF.

The chain uses TRBV20-1 and TRBJ2-2; TRBD2 agrees at 11 bases. Germline CDR1 is DFQATT and CDR2 is SNEGSKA (reference sequence). The CDR3 covers 17 residues. J lost 1 base, V lost 3 bases, and 7 bases had no gene match. CDR3 DNA: TGCAGTGCTAGTAGCGCTAGCGGGAGGTGGAACACCGGGGAGCTGTTTTTT. This encodes CSASSASGRWNTGELFF.

This clone was observed a few times. The chain links TRBV7-9 to TRBJ1-2, with D possibly TRBD1 on 6 matching bases. The CDR3 consists of 15 residues. CDR1 and CDR2 from the germline V gene are SEHNR and FQNEAQ (reference sequence). The germline V and J ends were trimmed by 5 bases and 2 bases, with 15 bases remaining between them. The CDR3 loop reads CASSNRTASNYGYTF. The CDR3 coding sequence is TGTGCCAGCAGCAACCGGACAGCGTCGAACTATGGCTACACCTTC.

The chain carries TRBV25-1 and TRBJ2-7, with a possible D match to TRBD1 (6 bases). V lost 9 bases and J 4 bases, leaving 16 bases between the germline ends. This CDR3 region has 13 residues. In germline, CDR1 is MGHDK, CDR2 SYGVNS. The CDR3 loop is CASYSGTYYEQYF. CDR3 nucleotides: TGTGCCAGTTACTCCGGGACATATTACGAGCAGTACTTC.

The genes are TRBV24-1 and TRBJ2-3; 7 nucleotides match TRBD2. This CDR3 region has 16 residues. Trimming removed 3 bases from V and 5 bases from J; junction bases left unmatched: 10. CDR1 KGHDR and CDR2 SFDVKD come from the germline V gene. The CDR3 bases are TGTGCCACCAGTGATATAGGAGCGGGGCGAGGAGATACGCAGTATTTT. It is translated as CATSDIGAGRGDTQYF.

V gene TRBV5-4 combines with J gene TRBJ2-7; a possible D gene is TRBD2 (6 bases). The ends were cut back, 4 bases at V and 6 bases at J, with 14 bases in the middle. The CDR3 consists of 13 residues. The germline V gene encodes CDR1 SGHNT and CDR2 YYREEE (reference sequence). The CDR3 here is CASSQPDYSEQYF. In DNA, the CDR3 is TGTGCCAGCAGCCAACCGGACTATTCCGAGCAGTACTTC.

This chain uses TRBV3-1 (or the pseudogene TRBV3-2) with TRBJ2-5, with 7 bases aligning to TRBD1. V lost 6 bases to trimming and J lost 4 bases; unmatched junction nucleotides: 5. Germline lookup yields CDR1 LGHDT and CDR2 YNNKEL (reference sequence). This CDR3 contains 13 residues. The CDR3: CASSLGGGETQYF. The CDR3, as DNA: TGTGCCAGCAGTCTAGGGGGCGGAGAGACCCAGTACTTC.

The table lists this clone with a few counts. In DNA form, the CDR3 reads TGTGCCAGCAGCGGCTCAAGGACAGGGGGCTTCGAGACCCAGTACTTC. Protein: CASSGSRTGGFETQYF. The V call is TRBV7-8, the J call TRBJ2-5; 11 nucleotides agree with TRBD1. The length of the CDR3 is 16 residues. Germline V gives CDR1 SGHVS, CDR2 FQNEAQ. V dropped 5 bases and J dropped 5; count of bases not matched to a gene: 10.